This note documents a single TCR beta chain sequence. These data belong to a study of blood T cell repertoires in COVID-19. Study context: Whether acute or convalescent, the COVID-19 samples came from the United States, Italy and Spain. Sample material is recorded as cDNA or gDNA derived from T cells, B-cell-depleted T cells, or PBMCs.

Source study methods: Reference gene primer amplification in the assay estimated nucleated cell counts. Sequencing was performed with immunoSEQ multiplex PCR; in TCRdb, only in-frame clones are kept and a portion is missing. V and J calls and clone size are those listed in that table; D and trimming were worked out from the DNA. The table has about 240,000 clones, approximately 90% seen once. The germline V gene encodes CDR1 MNHEY and CDR2 SVGEGT. The V gene lost 6 bases and the J gene lost 9 bases, with 15 bases spanning the gap. This CDR3 region has 12 residues. The gene calls are TRBV6-2 or TRBV6-3 and TRBJ2-7; TRBD1 might be the D (5 bases). The source is a woman aged 40 to 50 who had recovered from COVID-19. Sequenced material: peripheral blood. The CDR3 sequence is CASSLGVVWQYF. DNA for the CDR3: TGTGCCAGCAGCCTAGGGGTAGTATGGCAGTACTTC.